This is a list of T cell receptor beta chains from one sample in a study of T-cell reconstitution after alpha-beta-depleted transplantation in children. TCRdb fed the PCR reads into MiXCR, producing one record per CDR3 protein. Of about 610,000 distinct CDR3 sequences in the sample, approximately 10% were seen once. Sequencing was performed on PBMCs from the stem cell graft donor, taken from the stem cell graft. The receptors stem from a human donor who donated a stem cell graft to a child with acute myeloid leukemia. CDR3s include the opening cysteine and the closing phenylalanine or tryptophan. A D gene is named only where the DNA matches it firmly. A clone size is listed for some rows: how often the clone was seen (once, few, many), or a class if it is expanded.

d_call clone_size j_call v_call cdr3_nt cdr3_aa
NA many TRBJ2-1 TRBV29-1 TGCAGCGTTGCTCGGGGAGGGGGCTATGAGCAGTTCTTC CSVARGGGYEQFF
TRBD1 NA TRBJ1-5 TRBV29-1 TGCAGCGCTACAGGGGGCGCGGGCAATCAGCCCCAGCATTTT CSATGGAGNQPQHF
NA many TRBJ2-3 TRBV12-3/TRBV12-4 TGTGCCAGCAAAAGACAGGAGGGCACAGATACGCAGTATTTT CASKRQEGTDTQYF
NA many TRBJ1-1 TRBV12-3/TRBV12-4 TGTGCCAGCACCCACGGGGGGAGGACTGAAGCTTTCTTT CASTHGGRTEAFF
NA NA TRBJ2-1 TRBV28 TGTGCCAGCAGCCTCTTCAGGGGTGGGGAGCAGTTCTTC CASSLFRGGEQFF
NA few TRBJ2-3 TRBV12-3/TRBV12-4 TGTGCCAGCATTCTCAACCCGGGCCCTAGCACAGATACGCAGTATTTT CASILNPGPSTDTQYF
NA few TRBJ2-5 TRBV20-1 TGCAGTGCTACCGGACCCTCGATTCGGGAGACCCAGTACTTC CSATGPSIRETQYF
TRBD1 few TRBJ1-4 TRBV9 TGTGCCAGCAGCGTGGACCCCCGGACAGGGAATACTGAAAAACTGTTTTTT CASSVDPRTGNTEKLFF
NA few TRBJ2-3 TRBV9 TGTGCCAGCAGCGTAGGAACAGGCCAGTCTAGCACAGATACGCAGTATTTT CASSVGTGQSSTDTQYF
TRBD1 NA TRBJ1-1 TRBV5-1 TGCGCCAGCAGCTTGGAAGGATATGGACAGGGGGCCACTGAAGCTTTCTTT CASSLEGYGQGATEAFF
TRBD2 few TRBJ2-7 TRBV20-1 TGCAGTGCTAGAGTCGTAAGCGGGATCGACTACGAGCAGTACTTC CSARVVSGIDYEQYF
TRBD1 many TRBJ2-7 TRBV20-1 TGCAGTGCTAACACGCCGGGACAGGGCATGTACGAGCAGTACTTC CSANTPGQGMYEQYF
NA many TRBJ2-7 TRBV5-6 TGTGCCAGCAGCTTGCATCTCGAGCAGTACTTC CASSLHLEQYF
NA NA TRBJ1-4 TRBV5-1 TGCGCCAGCAGCTTGGAGGGGTTTGTAGATGAAAAACTGTTTTTT CASSLEGFVDEKLFF
TRBD1 many TRBJ2-7 TRBV5-1 TGCGCCAGCAGCTTGGGACAGGGGGCTATTGAGCAGTACTTC CASSLGQGAIEQYF
TRBD2 NA TRBJ2-3 TRBV27 TGTGCCAGCAGTCTCCCGATGGTGATAGCGGGGGACACAGATACGCAGTATTTT CASSLPMVIAGDTDTQYF
NA many TRBJ2-3 TRBV4-2 TGTGCCAGCAGCCAGGAAGAGGGCAGCACAGATACGCAGTATTTT CASSQEEGSTDTQYF
TRBD1 NA TRBJ1-2 TRBV7-2 TGTGCCAGCAGCCCCGGACAGGGGGCCCGTGGCTACACCTTC CASSPGQGARGYTF
NA few TRBJ1-5 TRBV5-1 TGCGCCAGCAGCTCGAGTGGCGGCAATTCTCAGCCCCAGCATTTT CASSSSGGNSQPQHF
NA NA TRBJ2-4 TRBV7-2 TGTGCCAGCAGCTCGAGCACAGGGGGGGACATTCAGTACTTC CASSSSTGGDIQYF
NA many TRBJ2-4 TRBV27 TGTGCCAGCAGGGGGCTCATGGAGGGCAAAAACATTCAGTACTTC CASRGLMEGKNIQYF
TRBD2 many TRBJ2-1 TRBV7-2 TGTGCCAGCAGCTTACTATTAGCGGGAGGGCGCTATGAGCAGTTCTTC CASSLLLAGGRYEQFF
NA NA TRBJ1-1 TRBV29-1 TGCAGCGTTCGCAAGAGCACCGACACTGAAGCTTTCTTT CSVRKSTDTEAFF
TRBD1 NA TRBJ2-7 TRBV7-8 TGTGCCAGCAGCCCCACCGGGACAGCCTCCTACGAGCAGTACTTC CASSPTGTASYEQYF
TRBD2 many TRBJ2-5 TRBV4-3 TGCGCCAGCAGCCAAGATCCATCGACTAGCGAGACCCAGTACTTC CASSQDPSTSETQYF
NA NA TRBJ2-3 TRBV3-1 TGTGCCAGCAGCCATGGGGGGCGCACAGATACGCAGTATTTT CASSHGGRTDTQYF
NA few TRBJ2-7 TRBV20-1 TGCAGTGCTAGGGACGGTTCGGGCGAGCAGTACTTC CSARDGSGEQYF
TRBD1 many TRBJ2-4 TRBV27 TGTGCCAGCAGTTTATCCCAGGGGGCCGCCAAAAACATTCAGTACTTC CASSLSQGAAKNIQYF
NA NA TRBJ1-6 TRBV10-3 TGTGCCATCAGTGAGTCGGCAGTCCCTAATTCACCCCTCCACTTT CAISESAVPNSPLHF
TRBD2 many TRBJ2-3 TRBV7-9 TGTGCCAGCAGCCCAATGACTAGCGGGAGCTCTGGTACGCAGTATTTT CASSPMTSGSSGTQYF
TRBD2 NA TRBJ2-1 TRBV28 TGTGCCAGCAGTTTGCTAGCGGGAGGGCCTTGGGAGCAGTTCTTC CASSLLAGGPWEQFF
NA once TRBJ2-7 TRBV6-2/TRBV6-3 TGTGCCAGCAGTTACGGGAGTCCTAGACTCTACGAGCAGTACTTC CASSYGSPRLYEQYF
NA few TRBJ2-5 TRBV5-1 TGCGCCAGCAGCTACCGGGACCCCAAAGAGACCCAGTACTTC CASSYRDPKETQYF
TRBD2 NA TRBJ2-3 TRBV6-2/TRBV6-3 TGTGCCAGCAGTCGCAAGACTAGCGGGAGTATGGACACAGATACGCAGTATTTT CASSRKTSGSMDTDTQYF
NA many TRBJ2-5 TRBV7-9 TGTGCCAGCACCTTACAGGACTCGGGCGGGACCCAGTACTTC CASTLQDSGGTQYF
NA many TRBJ2-4 TRBV18 TGTGCCAGCTCAGACCGGGGAAGCGACATTCAGTACTTC CASSDRGSDIQYF
NA NA TRBJ1-1 TRBV15 TGTGCCACCAGCCTCCGGACGGGTGTTGGCGCTTTCTTT CATSLRTGVGAFF
TRBD2 NA TRBJ2-1 TRBV11-1 TGTGCCAGCAGCTTAGGACTAGCGGGAGGCATTGAGCAGTTCTTC CASSLGLAGGIEQFF
NA few TRBJ2-7 TRBV20-1 TGCAGTGCCGCGCGGGTGGGTAAGGGCGAGCAGTACTTC CSAARVGKGEQYF
TRBD1 many TRBJ2-7 TRBV24-1 TGTGCCACCAGTGATTCTGGACAGGCCAACCCCTACGAGCAGTACTTC CATSDSGQANPYEQYF
NA NA TRBJ2-7 TRBV6-5 TGTGCCAGCAGACTCGCCCGGAACTCAATCTACGAGCAGTACTTC CASRLARNSIYEQYF
NA NA TRBJ1-2 TRBV7-3 TGTGCCAGCAGCTCCTCAGGGGACGGCTACACCTTC CASSSSGDGYTF
NA NA TRBJ1-3 TRBV18 TGTGCCAGCTCGGGAAACACCATATATTTT CASSGNTIYF
TRBD2 few TRBJ2-3 TRBV6-4 TGTGCCAGCAGAAAGGTGGGGACAGCCCTAACTAGCGGGAGGGCCGGAAGAATAGATACGCAGTATTTT CASRKVGTALTSGRAGRIDTQYF
NA NA TRBJ1-1 TRBV30 TGTGCCTGGAGTGTACCTGGGCCCGAAGCTTTCTTT CAWSVPGPEAFF
TRBD2 many TRBJ2-1 TRBV29-1 TGCAGCGTCATCCCCTGGGCGGGAGGGTACAATGAGCAGTTCTTC CSVIPWAGGYNEQFF
TRBD1 few TRBJ2-2 TRBV18 TGTGCCAGCTCACCACTGAGAACAGGGGCCGGGGAGCTGTTTTTT CASSPLRTGAGELFF
NA few TRBJ2-3 TRBV9 TGTGCCAGCAGCGTAGGACAGGTTGATAATACGCAGTATTTT CASSVGQVDNTQYF
NA many TRBJ1-1 TRBV4-3 TGCGCCAGCAGCCAAGAAATGGGGCGGACTGAAGCTTTCTTT CASSQEMGRTEAFF
NA NA TRBJ2-2 TRBV5-6 TGTGCCAGCCGCTATTCTTACAGGGTTCCGGGGGAGCTGTTTTTT CASRYSYRVPGELFF
NA NA TRBJ2-6 TRBV20-1 TGCAGTGCTAGACTCTTTAGACCAGACCGGGGCCGCGCGGGGGCCAACGTCCTGACTTTC CSARLFRPDRGRAGANVLTF
NA NA TRBJ1-2 TRBV9 TGTGCCAGCAGCGGCCTATCGCCTGTACATGGCTACACCTTC CASSGLSPVHGYTF